This T cell receptor beta chain derives from a study of cytomegalovirus exposure and HLA in healthy donors. Study-wide results and limits: The classifier, whose performance was assessed in both the original and validation cohorts, reportedly diagnosed cytomegalovirus status with high specificity and sensitivity. Some V segments, including TRBV6-2 and TRBV6-3, were excluded as indistinguishable. Later findings reportedly placed an Asian-associated ancestry cluster below the roughly 690-donor mean for N-insertions. Later analysis indicated greater clonal expansion among HLA-associated TCR beta chains than among equally common other chains.

The PCR made use of 60 Vbeta and 13 Jbeta primers. Profiling relied on immunoSEQ multiplex PCR, and the TCRdb table lists in-frame clones only, not all of them. The sample gives fewer than 250,000 clones, more than 75% of which show up once; 1% to 1.5% is in the top ten. Regarding this clone: Its antigen is as yet unknown.

The CDR3 covers 14 residues. The germline V and J ends were trimmed by 0 bases and 5 bases, with 9 bases remaining between them. The V gene's germline CDR1 is MNHEY and CDR2 SVGAGI. Sequenced input: PBMCs. The TCR sequence derives from a human donor in good health. The V call is TRBV6-5, the J call TRBJ2-3, with D maybe TRBD2 (6 bases). DNA of the CDR3: TGTGCCAGCAGTTACTCACTAGCTCAAGATACGCAGTATTTT. This sequence encodes CASSYSLAQDTQYF.